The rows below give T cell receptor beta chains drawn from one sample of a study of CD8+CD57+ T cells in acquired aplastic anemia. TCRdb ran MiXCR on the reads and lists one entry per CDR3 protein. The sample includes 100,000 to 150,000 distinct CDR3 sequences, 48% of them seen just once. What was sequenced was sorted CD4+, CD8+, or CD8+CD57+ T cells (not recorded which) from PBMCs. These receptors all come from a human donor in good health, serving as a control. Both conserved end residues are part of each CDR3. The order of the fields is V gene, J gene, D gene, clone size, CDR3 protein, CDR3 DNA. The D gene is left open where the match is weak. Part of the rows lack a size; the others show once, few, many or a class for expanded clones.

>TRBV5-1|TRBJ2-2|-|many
CASSPGGTGELFF
TGCGCCAGCAGCCCTGGCGGTACCGGGGAGCTGTTTTTT
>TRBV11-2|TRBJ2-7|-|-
CASSLDGRPYEQYF
TGTGCCAGCAGCTTAGATGGCAGACCCTACGAGCAGTACTTC
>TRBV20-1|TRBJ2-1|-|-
CSAPSSYNEQFF
TGCAGTGCGCCGAGCTCCTACAATGAGCAGTTCTTC
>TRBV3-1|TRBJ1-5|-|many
CASSQGGGNNQPQHF
TGTGCCAGCAGCCAAGGGGGAGGCAACAATCAGCCCCAGCATTTT
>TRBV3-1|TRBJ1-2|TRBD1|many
CASSQAPVRDRGSNYGYTF
TGTGCCAGCAGCCAAGCCCCCGTCCGGGACAGGGGTTCTAACTATGGCTACACCTTC
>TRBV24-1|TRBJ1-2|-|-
CATSDFRDYTF
TGTGCCACCAGTGATTTCCGGGACTACACCTTC
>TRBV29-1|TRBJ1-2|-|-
CSVVVNYGYTF
TGCAGCGTCGTCGTTAACTATGGCTACACCTTC
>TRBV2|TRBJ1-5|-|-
CASSGWGGRQPQHF
TGTGCCAGCAGTGGATGGGGGGGCCGTCAGCCCCAGCATTTT
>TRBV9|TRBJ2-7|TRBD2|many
CASSVEGLGAYEQYF
TGTGCCAGCAGCGTAGAAGGACTAGGAGCCTACGAGCAGTACTTC
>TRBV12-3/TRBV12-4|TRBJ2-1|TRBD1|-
CASSFGTADNEQFF
TGTGCCAGCAGTTTTGGGACAGCTGACAATGAGCAGTTCTTC